One and the same sample provided the 20 T cell receptor beta chains below, sequenced in a study of blood T cell repertoires in COVID-19. Assay used: immunoSEQ multiplex PCR; TCRdb lists only in-frame clones, some missing. The repertoire consists of roughly 59,000 clones, with 70% to 85% occurring once and the leading ten covering about 10%. The material sequenced was peripheral blood. These receptors all come from a human donor in a cohort sampled during active COVID-19.

The chain links TRBV27 to TRBJ2-2, with D unclear. The CDR3 runs 14 residues. The V gene's germline CDR1 is MNHEY and CDR2 SMNVEV (reference sequence). V gave up 10 bases and J gave up 4 bases, with 16 bases separating them. The CDR3 bases are TGTGCCACCAAAGCGTTAGAGGTCACCGGGGAGCTGTTTTTT. It yields the protein CATKALEVTGELFF.

The CDR3 loop reads CASTQGTYEQYF. The CDR3 bases are TGTGCCAGCACGCAGGGGACCTACGAGCAGTACTTC. The V call is TRBV6-5, the J call TRBJ2-7, with a tentative D call TRBD1 (6 bases). Germline-derived CDR1 and CDR2 are MNHEY and SVGAGI. V was shortened by 7 bases and J by 2 bases, with 9 bases between the two germline ends. The CDR3 sequence is 12 residues long.

This clone appeared many times. This chain links TRBV7-8 with TRBJ2-7; 10 bases are a match to TRBD1. CDR1 and CDR2 from the germline V gene are SGHVS and FQNEAQ. Trimming at V came to 4 bases and at J to 3 bases, leaving 6 bases not matched to a gene. CDR3 length equals 15 residues. The DNA of the CDR3 is TGTGCCAGCAGCTCTTACGGGACAGGGGTCTACGAGCAGTACTTC. As protein: CASSSYGTGVYEQYF.

This clone appeared once. The genes are TRBV30 and TRBJ2-7, with D tentatively TRBD1 (6 bases). Between the trimmed V and J ends, which lost 7 bases and 5 bases, there was a span of 18 bases. Germline V gene lookup returns CDR1 GTSNPN and CDR2 SVGIG (reference sequence). The CDR3 covers 13 residues. DNA of the CDR3: TGTGCCTCAAGACCAACAGGGTCCCACGAGCAGTACTTC. Amino acid sequence: CASRPTGSHEQYF.

Comment on this clone: Other nucleotide sequences from this sample produce the same CDR3. The chain is built from TRBV10-3 and TRBJ1-5; tentatively, D is TRBD1 (6 bases). V was clipped by 6 bases and J by 1 base, with 10 bases between them. The CDR3 totals 14 residues. CDR1 and CDR2 (germline): ENHRY, SYGVKD. Here the CDR3 DNA reads TGTGCCATCAGGGCGGGGGCGAGCAATCAGCCCCAGCATTTT. As protein: CAIRAGASNQPQHF.

V and J are TRBV7-8 and TRBJ1-3, with D uncertain. This CDR3 has 15 amino acids. Germline V lookup: CDR1 SGHVS, CDR2 FQNEAQ. Trimming left V 2 bases short and J 2 bases short, with 10 bases between. The chain's CDR3 is CASSLSDSAGNTIYF. The CDR3 DNA reads TGTGCCAGCAGCTTATCAGATTCCGCTGGAAACACCATATATTTT.

The chain couples TRBV3-1 (or the pseudogene TRBV3-2) to TRBJ2-7, with 8 bases lining up with TRBD2. CDR1 and CDR2 from the germline V gene are LGHDT and YNNKEL (reference sequence). The V segment lost 1 base and the J segment 4 bases; nucleotides outside the gene matches: 9. The CDR3 spans 16 residues. CDR3 sequence: CASSQGGLARRYEQYF. DNA of the CDR3: TGTGCCAGCAGCCAAGGAGGACTAGCTAGAAGGTACGAGCAGTACTTC.

The gene calls are TRBV9 and TRBJ2-1; 7 bases map to TRBD2. J was trimmed by 3 bases and V by 3 bases; bases with no gene match: 6. The germline gives CDR1 SGDLS, CDR2 YYNGEE. The CDR3 has 15 amino acids. This CDR3 reads CASSAKAGIYNEQFF. For the CDR3, the DNA is TGTGCCAGCAGCGCTAAAGCGGGAATCTACAATGAGCAGTTCTTC.

The chain is built from TRBV4-3 and TRBJ2-3; a weak D match, TRBD2 (6 bases). The ends were cut back, 0 bases at V and 4 bases at J, with 14 bases in the middle. CDR3 length equals 16 residues. CDR1 and CDR2 (germline): LGHNA, YSLEER. The CDR3: CASSQDVGGGPDTQYF. CDR3 coding DNA: TGCGCCAGCAGCCAAGATGTGGGAGGCGGGCCAGATACGCAGTATTTT.

On this clone: Because the CDR3's place on the DNA is in doubt, the DNA is left out and the CDR3 is given as listed by TCRdb. V usage is TRBV21-1 and J usage is TRBJ2-1; the table's D call of TRBD1 was not tested on the DNA. TRBV21-1 is marked as a pseudogene. 19 amino acids form the CDR3, both terminal residues included. The chain's CDR3 is CASEEAMSSSSGQGHEQFF.

The chain recombines TRBV20-1 with TRBJ2-2; 7 positions match TRBD2. V lost 3 bases to trimming and J lost 1 base; unmatched junction nucleotides: 5. The CDR3 spans 15 residues. Germline-derived CDR1 and CDR2 are DFQATT and SNEGSKA (reference sequence). As DNA, the CDR3 is TGCAGTGCTAGTTGGCTAGCGGAGAACACCGGGGAGCTGTTTTTT. Its translation: CSASWLAENTGELFF.

This chain connects TRBV7-6 to TRBJ1-6; the D gene is possibly TRBD1 (5 bases). Germline values: CDR1 SGHVS, CDR2 FNYEAQ. V dropped 5 bases and J dropped 7 bases, with 15 bases sitting between them. CDR3 length equals 15 residues. CDR3 nucleotide sequence: TGTGCCAGCAGCGCCAAAGGGACTTCCAATTCACCCCTCCACTTT. It codes for CASSAKGTSNSPLHF.

The chain has TRBV5-6 and TRBJ1-1; 9 nucleotides match TRBD1. V was clipped by 4 bases and J by 1 base; unmatched bases: 2. This CDR3 region has 14 residues. In germline, CDR1 is SGHDT, CDR2 YYEEEE. The CDR3 DNA sequence: TGTGCCAGCAGCGTGGGACAGGGGAACACTGAAGCTTTCTTT. Translated: CASSVGQGNTEAFF.

The chain joins TRBV7-2 to TRBJ2-3; 7 bases line up with TRBD1. Germline CDR1 and CDR2: SGHTA and FQGNSA. This CDR3 region has 15 residues. Germline trimming cut 5 bases from V and 6 bases from J; bases unmatched to any gene: 11. As DNA, the CDR3 is TGTGCCAGCAGCCCCTTCCCGAGGGGGCGGGATACGCAGTATTTT. As protein: CASSPFPRGRDTQYF.

V is TRBV7-2 and J is TRBJ1-4; TRBD1 agrees at 9 bases. Germline V gene sequence: CDR1 SGHTA, CDR2 FQGNSA. With V trimmed by 1 base and J by 8 bases, 8 bases remained unmatched. The CDR3 contains 16 residues. CDR3 sequence reads: CASSLGPGQGVEKLFF. Here the CDR3 DNA reads TGTGCCAGCAGCTTAGGACCGGGACAGGGAGTCGAAAAACTGTTTTTT. Combining the CDR3 with reference TRBV7-2 and TRBJ1-4 gives the whole variable domain GAGVSQSPSNKVTEKGKDVELRCDPISGHTALYWYRQSLGQGLEFLIYFQGNSAPDKSGLPSDRFSAERTGGSVSTLTIQRTQQEDSAVYLCASSLGPGQGVEKLFFGSGTQLSVL.

This rearrangement joins TRBV5-6 to TRBJ1-1; D is undetermined. Per germline, CDR1 SGHDT and CDR2 YYEEEE. CDR3 length: 16 amino acids. The V gene lost 5 bases and the J gene lost 0 bases, with 17 bases spanning the gap. CDR3 region: CASRDSLGFMNTEAFF. The CDR3 nucleotides are TGTGCCAGCAGGGATTCCCTCGGGTTTATGAACACTGAAGCTTTCTTT. Full variable domain (outside the CDR3, taken from reference TRBV5-6 and TRBJ1-1): DAGVTQSPTHLIKTRGQQVTLRCSPKSGHDTVSWYQQALGQGPQFIFQYYEEEERQRGNFPDRFSGHQFPNYSSELNVNALLLGDSALYLCASRDSLGFMNTEAFFGQGTRLTVV.

This clone was observed a single time. The V call is TRBV6-4, the J call TRBJ2-3, with 16 bases aligning to TRBD2. The V gene's germline CDR1 is MRHNA and CDR2 SNTAGT. Losses at the gene ends were 5 bases for V and 6 bases for J; bases not matched to a gene: 8. The CDR3 loop spans 17 amino acids. The CDR3 sequence: CASSPGLAGGPGDTQYF. The DNA for the CDR3 is TGTGCCAGCAGTCCGGGACTAGCGGGAGGGCCGGGTGATACGCAGTATTTT.

The genes are TRBV20-1 and TRBJ2-3; D is undetermined. This CDR3 has 11 amino acids. Trimming removed 5 bases from V and 4 bases from J, with 7 bases in between. Germline CDR1 reads DFQATT; CDR2 reads SNEGSKA (reference sequence). DNA of the CDR3: TGCAGTGCTCCCCGGGCAGATACGCAGTATTTT. Residues: CSAPRADTQYF.

On this clone itself: Germline and junction disagree at one end, which may indicate a read error. The gene calls are TRBV7-7 and TRBJ2-1, with 14 bases aligning to TRBD2. Germline V gene sequence: CDR1 SSHAT, CDR2 FNYEAQ (reference sequence). The CDR3 sequence is 15 residues long. The CDR3 reads CASSHGTSGRNEQFF. The CDR3 coding sequence is TGTGCTAGCAGCCACGGGACTAGCGGGAGAAATGAGCAGTTCTTC.

The V call is TRBV7-8, the J call TRBJ2-1, with TRBD2 matching 12 bases. The CDR3 has 15 residues. CDR1 and CDR2 from the germline V gene are SGHVS and FQNEAQ. Trimming took 4 bases from V and 4 from J; bases not matched to a gene: 2. DNA of the CDR3: TGTGCCAGCAGCTCCGGGACTAGCGGGTACAATGAGCAGTTCTTC. This translates into CASSSGTSGYNEQFF.